Listed here is a single T cell receptor (beta chain). The CDR3 is made up of 14 amino acids. The V end was cut by 1 base, the J end by 1 base, with 7 bases between. CDR1 and CDR2 (germline): MDHEN, SYDVKM. Clones were read by immunoSEQ multiplex PCR, and TCRdb kept only the in-frame ones, dropping some. The data hold approximately 300,000 clones, with around 90% observed a single time. This record belongs to a study of blood T cell repertoires in COVID-19. Study background: PBMCs, B-cell-depleted T cells, or T cells were the source of the cDNA or gDNA that made up the material.

The sample taken for sequencing was peripheral blood. The chain has TRBV28 and TRBJ1-1; D remains ambiguous. This TCR came from a woman between 25 and 40 years old with COVID-19, enrolled during active disease. The CDR3 DNA follows: TGTGCCAGCAGTTTATCTTCGGGGAACACTGAAGCTTTCTTT. Protein: CASSLSSGNTEAFF.